These T cell receptor beta chains were read from a single sample in a study of T-cell memory formation after mild COVID-19. TCRdb passed the 5' RACE reads through MiXCR, listing each CDR3 protein once. In the table there are about 84,000 distinct CDR3 sequences, 11% to 15% of which are singletons. The sequenced material came from PBMCs or a T cell subset sorted from them (not recorded which). Receptors originate from an adult woman who had mild COVID-19 (a few samples of this study predate the infection). Cell type and time point are not known. The CDR3 runs from the conserved cysteine through the conserved F or W. Fields, in order: D gene, V gene, clone size, J gene, CDR3 DNA, CDR3 protein. A D gene is named only where the DNA matches it firmly. Only part of the rows carry a size: once, few, many, or a class if the clone is expanded.

>-|TRBV24-1|-|TRBJ2-7
TGTGCCACCAGTGATAAAGAAAGCTCCTACGAGCAGTACTTC
CATSDKESSYEQYF
>-|TRBV5-1|-|TRBJ2-3
TGCGCCAGCAGTAACGGACGGGGGTCCACAGATACGCAGTATTTT
CASSNGRGSTDTQYF
>-|TRBV9|once|TRBJ1-6
TGTGCCAGCAGCCCGTACAGGGTTGGCTCCTATAATTCACCCCTCCACTTT
CASSPYRVGSYNSPLHF
>TRBD2|TRBV5-1|-|TRBJ2-1
TGCGCCAGCAGCTTTCGACTAGCGGGAGGCCAATACAATGAGCAGTTCTTC
CASSFRLAGGQYNEQFF
>TRBD1|TRBV6-2/TRBV6-3|few|TRBJ2-6
TGTGCCAGCAGTCCCGGCCCGACAGGGGGCTCTGGGGCCAACGTCCTGACTTTC
CASSPGPTGGSGANVLTF
>TRBD1|TRBV5-1|few|TRBJ2-1
TGCGCCAGCAGCTTGGTGGGGACAGGGTCCTACAATGAGCAGTTCTTC
CASSLVGTGSYNEQFF
>-|TRBV7-9|-|TRBJ2-7
TGTGCCAGCAGCTTAGAAGAACAAGCCCTCTACGAGCAGTACTTC
CASSLEEQALYEQYF
>-|TRBV6-1|many|TRBJ2-3
TGTGCCAGCAGGGACTCTAGTTGGGCAGATACGCAGTATTTT
CASRDSSWADTQYF
>-|TRBV5-1|many|TRBJ2-2
TGCGCCAGCAGCTTTCGGTGGGAGATGAACACCGGGGAGCTGTTTTTT
CASSFRWEMNTGELFF
>-|TRBV5-1|-|TRBJ2-1
TGCGCCAGCAGCTTGGCGGGGGAGTTGAGCTCCTACAATGAGCAGTTCTTC
CASSLAGELSSYNEQFF
>-|TRBV12-3/TRBV12-4|few|TRBJ1-1
TGTGCCAGCAGTTTAACTCTCAGGGTTTTAGCCGGCACTGAAGCTTTCTTT
CASSLTLRVLAGTEAFF
>-|TRBV29-1|-|TRBJ2-3
TGCAGCGTTGATAAGGGGGGGGACCTCACAGATACGCAGTATTTT
CSVDKGGDLTDTQYF
>-|TRBV7-6|-|TRBJ2-3
TGTGCCAGCAGCTTCCCTAGTGCGGGGGATACGCAGTATTTT
CASSFPSAGDTQYF
>TRBD2|TRBV6-2/TRBV6-3|-|TRBJ2-2
TGTGCCAGCAGTTACCCCGAAGCGGGGGCGGGCACCGGGGAGCTGTTTTTT
CASSYPEAGAGTGELFF
>-|TRBV29-1|few|TRBJ1-1
TGCAGCGTTGATCCCGGCCGGGGACAGAACACTGAAGCTTTCTTT
CSVDPGRGQNTEAFF
>-|TRBV20-1|few|TRBJ2-1
TGCAGTGCTAGATCGAGCAACGCTCCTGAGCAGTTCTTC
CSARSSNAPEQFF
>TRBD2|TRBV7-8|few|TRBJ2-3
TGTGCCAGCAGCTTAACCGGGACTAGCGGCACAGATACGCAGTATTTT
CASSLTGTSGTDTQYF
>TRBD1|TRBV30|few|TRBJ2-3
TGTGCCCTGACAGGGGGGCATAGCACAGATACGCAGTATTTT
CALTGGHSTDTQYF
>-|TRBV27|few|TRBJ2-6
TGTGCCAGCAGTTTATCGCTCACCCGCTCTGGGGCCAACGTCCTGACTTTC
CASSLSLTRSGANVLTF
>-|TRBV4-2|-|TRBJ1-5
TGTGCCAGCAGCCAAGTGGGTCAGCCCCAGCATTTT
CASSQVGQPQHF
>-|TRBV30|-|TRBJ1-5
TGTGCCTGGAGCGACCATGGGATCCAGCCCCAGCATTTT
CAWSDHGIQPQHF
>-|TRBV6-5|few|TRBJ2-7
TGTGCCAGCAGTTACTCAACAGGGCCCTCCTACGAGCAGTACTTC
CASSYSTGPSYEQYF
>-|TRBV27|few|TRBJ2-7
TGTGCCAGCAGTTGGGACGGACAATCCTACGAGCAGTACTTC
CASSWDGQSYEQYF
>TRBD2|TRBV7-2|-|TRBJ2-3
TGTGCCAGCAGCAGGGGACTAGCGGGAGCCGCCACAGATACGCAGTATTTT
CASSRGLAGAATDTQYF
>TRBD1|TRBV4-1|-|TRBJ1-6
TGCGCCAGCAGCCAAGATCGCAGGGGGGATTCACCCCTCCACTTT
CASSQDRRGDSPLHF
>-|TRBV12-3/TRBV12-4|few|TRBJ2-1
TGTGCCAGCAGGTCGGTAGGGGACAATGAGCAGTTCTTC
CASRSVGDNEQFF
>-|TRBV14|-|TRBJ1-3
TGTGCCAGCAGCCATGGGGGAAACACCATATATTTT
CASSHGGNTIYF
>-|TRBV7-9|few|TRBJ2-1
TGTGCCAGCAGCCCTCCGGGGGGACAGGAACACAATGAGCAGTTCTTC
CASSPPGGQEHNEQFF
>-|TRBV12-3/TRBV12-4|-|TRBJ2-7
TGTGCCAGCAGTTCACACAGGGTCTACGAGCAGTACTTC
CASSSHRVYEQYF
>TRBD2|TRBV12-3/TRBV12-4|-|TRBJ2-5
TGTGCCAGCAGCCTCCGACTAGCGGGAGGCCAAGAGACCCAGTACTTC
CASSLRLAGGQETQYF
>-|TRBV9|-|TRBJ1-1
TGTGCCAGCAGTCAAGGGGGTAGGACGAAGGGGGCTTTCTTT
CASSQGGRTKGAFF
>TRBD2|TRBV5-6|few|TRBJ2-7
TGTGCCAGCAGCGCTACCCTAGCGGGAGGATCCTACGAGCAGTACTTC
CASSATLAGGSYEQYF
>-|TRBV5-1|medium-sized|TRBJ2-1
TGCGCCAGCAGCTTGGCTACGGACTACCCTCTTTCGGGGGACAATGAGCAGTTCTTC
CASSLATDYPLSGDNEQFF
>TRBD1|TRBV24-1|few|TRBJ2-1
TGTGCCACCAGTGATCGTGGACAGGGGGCTCCGGATGAGCAGTTCTTC
CATSDRGQGAPDEQFF
>-|TRBV12-3/TRBV12-4|few|TRBJ2-1
TGTGCCAGCACCTACTGGGCAGGTTCCTACAATGAGCAGTTCTTC
CASTYWAGSYNEQFF
>-|TRBV4-1|few|TRBJ1-1
TGCGCCAGCAGCCAATCCCACCCGCGGGGGGACACTGAAGCTTTCTTT
CASSQSHPRGDTEAFF
>-|TRBV7-9|-|TRBJ2-1
TGTGCCAGCAGCACCACGGTGTCAGACAATGAGCAGTTCTTC
CASSTTVSDNEQFF
>TRBD2|TRBV9|-|TRBJ2-1
TGTGCCAGCAGCCCCCCGGGACTAGCGGGCTCCAATGAGCAGTTCTTC
CASSPPGLAGSNEQFF
>TRBD1|TRBV3-1|few|TRBJ2-1
TGTGCCAGCACCTCCCGGGACAGGGGGCTCAATGAGCAGTTCTTC
CASTSRDRGLNEQFF
>TRBD1|TRBV4-1|-|TRBJ2-7
TGCGCCAGCAGCCAATCGCCTCTTGACAGGGCCAACTACGAGCAGTACTTC
CASSQSPLDRANYEQYF
>-|TRBV5-1|few|TRBJ2-1
TGCGCCAGCAGTTTGGAGGGGGGACCAAGCTCCTACAATGAGCAGTTCTTC
CASSLEGGPSSYNEQFF
>-|TRBV7-9|many|TRBJ2-1
TGTGCCAGCAGCTCGACAACCCACAATGAGCAGTTCTTC
CASSSTTHNEQFF
>-|TRBV10-3|few|TRBJ2-2
TGTGCCATCAGTGAACCGGGACTCGTGGACACCGGGGAGCTGTTTTTT
CAISEPGLVDTGELFF
>TRBD1|TRBV27|few|TRBJ2-3
TGTGCCAGCAGAACAGGGGCAGATACGCAGTATTTT
CASRTGADTQYF
>-|TRBV29-1|-|TRBJ2-1
TGCAGCGTTGAAGACGGCTCCTACAATGAGCAGTTCTTC
CSVEDGSYNEQFF
>-|TRBV7-6|few|TRBJ1-5
TGTGCCAGCAGCTTAGCCCCAGGGAATCAGCCCCAGCATTTT
CASSLAPGNQPQHF
>TRBD2|TRBV7-6|few|TRBJ2-3
TGTGCCAGCAGCTTACTAGCGGGGCGCACAGATACGCAGTATTTT
CASSLLAGRTDTQYF
>-|TRBV12-3/TRBV12-4|-|TRBJ2-1
TGTGCCAGCAGTTTAGGAGGGCTAGCAAACCATGAGCAGTTCTTC
CASSLGGLANHEQFF